This TCR beta chain was retrieved from a study of blood T cell repertoires in COVID-19. Turning to the study itself: Specimens from acute and convalescent COVID-19 originated in the United States, Italy and Spain. PBMCs, B-cell-depleted T cells, or T cells provided the cDNA or gDNA that made up the material.

The repertoire was sequenced with immunoSEQ multiplex PCR; TCRdb's copy has only in-frame clones and lacks some. This table has approximately 210,000 clones, around 83% appearing once. This clone was observed a single time. The V gene's germline CDR1 is DFQATT and CDR2 SNEGSKA (reference sequence). Deletions cut 0 bases from V and 10 bases from J, with 7 bases between. This CDR3 has 11 residues. The receptor's source is a woman aged 50 to 65 with acute or convalescent COVID-19. The sample taken for sequencing was peripheral blood. The chain is built from TRBV20-1 and TRBJ2-1; D perhaps matches TRBD1 (5 bases). The CDR3 DNA is TGCAGTGCTAGAGAACAGGTAGAGCAGTTCTTC. Its translation: CSAREQVEQFF.